This T cell receptor beta chain was observed in a study of blood T cell repertoires in COVID-19. Turning to the study itself: The samples span acute and convalescent COVID-19 from the United States, Italy and Spain. T cells, B-cell-depleted T cells, or PBMCs supplied cDNA or gDNA.

The J segment lost 5 bases and the V segment lost 7 bases, leaving 8 bases of the junction unmatched. The CDR3 sequence is 13 residues long. The germline gives CDR1 SGHRS, CDR2 YFSETQ. Per the authors' pipeline: Amplified reference gene primers provided the basis for estimating nucleated cell counts. TCRdb's copy holds only in-frame clones and misses some; the assay was immunoSEQ multiplex PCR. V and J calls and clone size are those listed in that table; D and trimming were worked out from the DNA. This sample has tens of thousands of clones, with 79% found just once. The rearrangement links TRBV5-1 to TRBJ2-5; the match to TRBD1 covers 7 bases. The specimen sequenced was peripheral blood. This clonotype originated in a human donor in a cohort sampled during active COVID-19. CDR3 sequence: CASGPQGVETQYF. CDR3 bases: TGCGCCAGCGGACCGCAGGGGGTCGAGACCCAGTACTTC.